These 25 T cell receptor beta chains were all obtained from the same sample, sequenced in a study of T cell responses to AZD1222 COVID-19 vaccine. Sequencing used immunoSEQ multiplex PCR; TCRdb keeps in-frame clones, though not all of them. This table has about 110,000 clones, around 84% appearing once. The sequencing used peripheral blood, collected on day 0 of AZD1222 vaccination. Receptor source: an adult in good health.

V is TRBV19 and J is TRBJ2-2; D remains ambiguous. V was cut by 2 bases and J by 6 bases, with 16 bases left in between. The CDR3 has 16 residues. Germline V lookup: CDR1 LNHDA, CDR2 SQIVND (reference sequence). CDR3 sequence: CASSISDRGWPGELFF. The CDR3 bases are TGTGCCAGTAGTATATCGGACCGAGGTTGGCCCGGGGAGCTGTTTTTT.

The V gene is TRBV7-9, the J gene TRBJ1-3, with TRBD1 identical over 8 bases. V lost 3 bases, J lost 5 bases, and 6 bases stayed unmatched. Germline CDR1 and CDR2: SEHNR and FQNEAQ (reference sequence). The CDR3 totals 15 residues. The CDR3 protein is CASSLEGTGRNTIYF. Written as DNA, the CDR3 is TGTGCCAGCAGCTTGGAGGGGACAGGACGAAACACCATATATTTT.

This sequence joins TRBV6-6 and TRBJ2-7; TRBD2 matches 7 bases. The CDR3 loop spans 15 amino acids. Germline CDR1 and CDR2: MNHNY and SVGAGI (reference sequence). With 4 bases clipped from V and 3 bases from J, the junction kept 9 bases outside the gene matches. CDR3: CASSSPQGGNYEQYF. As DNA, the CDR3 is TGTGCCAGCAGTTCCCCCCAGGGAGGGAACTACGAGCAGTACTTC.

The gene calls are TRBV24-1 and TRBJ2-3, with D hard to call. Germline loops: CDR1 KGHDR, CDR2 SFDVKD. The length of the CDR3 is 13 residues. The germline V and J ends were trimmed by 4 bases and 9 bases, with 13 bases remaining between them. In DNA, the CDR3 is TGTGCCACCAGTGACCCCACAAAGATAACGCAGTATTTT. Residues: CATSDPTKITQYF.

The rearrangement links TRBV7-2 to TRBJ1-2; no definite D call. Trimming took 1 base from V and 7 from J, leaving 10 bases between them. The CDR3 is 13 amino acids. CDR1 is SGHTA and CDR2 is FQGNSA in the germline V gene. The CDR3 spells CASSLGYSFGYTF. The CDR3 DNA reads TGTGCCAGCAGCTTAGGCTACTCGTTTGGCTACACCTTC. Variable domain in full (rest from reference TRBV7-2 and TRBJ1-2): GAGVSQSPSNKVTEKGKDVELRCDPISGHTALYWYRQSLGQGLEFLIYFQGNSAPDKSGLPSDRFSAERTGGSVSTLTIQRTQQEDSAVYLCASSLGYSFGYTFGSGTRLTVV.

The chain is built from TRBV11-2 and TRBJ1-1; the D is unclear. V lost 4 bases, J lost 11 bases, and 23 bases lay in between. The germline CDR1 and CDR2 sequences are SGHAT and FQNNGV. The CDR3 has 15 residues. The CDR3 protein is CASSSVLPGGREAFF. The CDR3 coding sequence is TGTGCCAGCAGCTCCGTCCTTCCGGGAGGCCGGGAGGCTTTCTTT.

The V and J genes are TRBV9 and TRBJ2-2, with D unresolved. The V gene lost 4 bases and the J gene lost 3 bases, with 19 bases spanning the gap. The CDR3 spans 17 residues. Germline V CDR1 and CDR2: SGDLS, YYNGEE. CDR3 coding DNA: TGTGCCAGCAGCAAGAGCACGGGTCGGGCATACACCGGGGAGCTGTTTTTT. This codes for CASSKSTGRAYTGELFF.

V usage is TRBV6-5 and J usage is TRBJ2-7; D possibly matches TRBD1 or TRBD2 (5 bases each). Germline CDR1 reads MNHEY; CDR2 reads SVGAGI. The CDR3 loop spans 14 amino acids. Trimming pared 10 bases from V and 7 bases from J, leaving 23 bases between. CDR3 residues: CATLGDLWGREQYF. In DNA form, the CDR3 reads TGTGCCACCCTGGGGGATTTGTGGGGTCGAGAGCAGTACTTC.

V usage is TRBV28 and J usage is TRBJ1-2; 8 nucleotides match TRBD1. CDR1 is MDHEN, CDR2 SYDVKM, per germline. CDR3 length: 15 amino acids. V dropped 5 bases and J dropped 8; count of bases not matched to a gene: 13. DNA for the CDR3: TGTGCCAGCAGTGCGCCGACAGGGGCGATTTTGGGCTACACCTTC. Protein: CASSAPTGAILGYTF.

This sequence joins TRBV2 and TRBJ1-5; 10 bases map to TRBD1. This CDR3 has 16 amino acids. V shed 6 bases and J 5 bases; nucleotides not matched to a gene: 10. Germline V gives CDR1 SNHLY, CDR2 FYNNEI. CDR3 bases: TGTGCCAGCAGGGACAGGGGGTTCAACGGGTATCAGCCCCAGCATTTT. It encodes CASRDRGFNGYQPQHF. Together with reference TRBV2 and TRBJ1-5, the CDR3 gives the full variable domain: EPEVTQTPSHQVTQMGQEVILRCVPISNHLYFYWYRQILGQKVEFLVSFYNNEISEKSEIFDDQFSVERPDGSNFTLKIRSTKLEDSAMYFCASRDRGFNGYQPQHFGDGTRLSIL.

The chain recombines TRBV7-8 with TRBJ2-7; a weak D match, TRBD1 (5 bases). V was clipped by 1 base and J by 0 bases, with 10 bases between them. The CDR3 is made up of 15 amino acids. Looked up from germline, CDR1 is SGHVS and CDR2 is FQNEAQ. The CDR3 region has the DNA TGTGCCAGCAGCTTAGTAGGGGTCGACTCCTACGAGCAGTACTTC. Residues: CASSLVGVDSYEQYF. The whole variable domain, filled in from reference TRBV7-8 and TRBJ2-7, reads GAGVSQSPRYKVAKRGQDVALRCDPISGHVSLFWYQQALGQGPEFLTYFQNEAQLDKSGLPSDRFFAERPEGSVSTLKIQRTQQEDSAVYLCASSLVGVDSYEQYFGPGTRLTVT.

This rearrangement joins TRBV7-9 to TRBJ1-1, with a weak D call TRBD1 (6 bases). Trimming removed 1 base from V and 4 bases from J, with 7 bases in between. Germline V gene sequence: CDR1 SEHNR, CDR2 FQNEAQ (reference sequence). This CDR3 is 13 amino acids long. The CDR3 coding sequence is TGTGCCAGCAGCTTAGGGACAGTCACTGAAGCTTTCTTT. Encoded protein: CASSLGTVTEAFF.

The sample holds a few counts of this clone. This chain links TRBV2 with TRBJ1-6; D perhaps matches TRBD1 (5 bases). Germline CDR1 SNHLY, CDR2 FYNNEI. V lost 6 bases and J lost 3, with 12 bases in between. The CDR3 loop spans 15 amino acids. In DNA form, the CDR3 reads TGTGCCAGCAGACCGCCGGGGGGCTATAATTCACCCCTCCACTTT. Its translation is CASRPPGGYNSPLHF.

V gene TRBV6-4 combines with J gene TRBJ1-2; D gene uncertain. The CDR3 length is 13 residues. In germline, CDR1 is MRHNA, CDR2 SNTAGT. V dropped 8 bases and J dropped 6 bases, with 16 bases sitting between them. The CDR3 DNA reads TGTGCCAGCCCTCCTCTCGGCTCCGATGGCTACACCTTC. Translating it yields CASPPLGSDGYTF.

The chain combines TRBV19 with TRBJ2-7; D tentatively reads TRBD1 or TRBD2 (6 bases each). The CDR3 sequence is 14 residues long. Looked up from germline, CDR1 is LNHDA and CDR2 is SQIVND (reference sequence). V was clipped by 3 bases and J by 7 bases, with 16 bases between them. The CDR3 nucleotides are TGTGCCAGTAGTATTGACAGGACCAGCGGGGAGCAGTACTTC. It translates to CASSIDRTSGEQYF.

This clone was observed a handful of times. The V and J genes are TRBV30 and TRBJ2-3; a weak D match, TRBD2 (5 bases). V was cut by 0 bases and J by 2 bases, with 12 bases left in between. Germline-derived CDR1 and CDR2 are GTSNPN and SVGIG (reference sequence). The CDR3 has 15 residues. CDR3 in DNA: TGTGCCTGGAGTGTCGGGCTAGCAGACACAGATACGCAGTATTTT. Protein sequence: CAWSVGLADTDTQYF.

This clone was counted once. This chain joins TRBV7-9 and TRBJ2-3; no definite D call. Germline V lookup: CDR1 SEHNR, CDR2 FQNEAQ (reference sequence). This CDR3 is built from 13 residues. Trimming took off 10 bases at V and 0 bases at J, with 11 bases between the two ends. CDR3 in amino acids: CAIPLYSTDTQYF. DNA of the CDR3: TGTGCCATCCCCCTCTACAGCACAGATACGCAGTATTTT.

This sequence joins TRBV6-5 and TRBJ1-6; tentatively, D is TRBD1 (5 bases). Germline CDR1 and CDR2: MNHEY and SVGAGI. The length of the CDR3 is 15 residues. Trimming took 5 bases from V and 5 from J, leaving 13 bases between them. DNA for the CDR3: TGTGCCAGCAGTCACCCGACAGATAATAATTCACCCCTCCACTTT. Translation gives CASSHPTDNNSPLHF.

This clone has more than one count but fewer than ten. This chain joins TRBV27 and TRBJ2-5; 9 bases match TRBD1. Germline trimming cut 3 bases from V and 2 bases from J; bases unmatched to any gene: 10. CDR1 is MNHEY and CDR2 is SMNVEV in the germline V gene (reference sequence). CDR3 length: 17 amino acids. The CDR3 bases are TGTGCCAGCAGTTTTCGACGCACAGGGGGCGGACAAGAGACCCAGTACTTC. Its protein product is CASSFRRTGGGQETQYF.

The genes are TRBV5-1 and TRBJ2-2, with D perhaps TRBD1 (6 bases). The CDR3 contains 15 residues. The V and J ends lost 0 bases and 3 bases respectively, with 9 bases between them. The germline V gene encodes CDR1 SGHRS and CDR2 YFSETQ. CDR3 residues: CASSLGQAYTGELFF. CDR3 coding DNA: TGCGCCAGCAGCTTGGGACAGGCTTACACCGGGGAGCTGTTTTTT.

The chain links TRBV2 to TRBJ1-2; the D gene is possibly TRBD1 (6 bases). Germline-derived CDR1 and CDR2 are SNHLY and FYNNEI. Trimming shortened V by 7 bases and J by 4 bases, and 16 bases separated the two germline ends. The CDR3 covers 14 residues. The CDR3 DNA sequence: TGTGCCAGCATCGAGCAAGGGGGACCCTATGGCTACACCTTC. Translation gives CASIEQGGPYGYTF.

CDR3 residues: CASSPGEGSGEKLFF. DNA for the CDR3: TGCGCCAGCAGCCCCGGGGAGGGTTCGGGTGAAAAACTGTTTTTT. The chain links TRBV5-1 to TRBJ1-4; no clear D. The CDR3 is 15 amino acids. V was trimmed by 4 bases and J by 7 bases, leaving 17 bases between them. Germline values: CDR1 SGHRS, CDR2 YFSETQ.

This chain's CDR3 is CASRGLLGESSYNSPLHF. The CDR3 nucleotides read TGTGCCAGCAGGGGACTCCTCGGGGAGAGCTCCTATAATTCACCCCTCCACTTT. The chain carries TRBV2 and TRBJ1-6; maybe TRBD1 (5 bases). CDR1 SNHLY and CDR2 FYNNEI come from the germline V gene. The CDR3 loop spans 18 amino acids. Between the trimmed V and J ends, which lost 6 bases and 0 bases, there was a span of 18 bases.

The J gene is TRBJ1-1, the V gene TRBV6-5, with 8 nucleotides matching TRBD1. Germline V gene lookup returns CDR1 MNHEY and CDR2 SVGAGI. The CDR3 contains 13 residues. V was pared by 5 bases and J by 8 bases, with 7 bases of the junction left unmatched. CDR3 DNA: TGTGCCAGCAGTCAACACAGGGGGGTAGAAGCTTTCTTT. This encodes CASSQHRGVEAFF.

This chain connects TRBV6-5 to TRBJ1-1; D is unresolved. Trimming stripped 5 bases from V and 2 bases from J, with 9 bases between. This CDR3 spans 13 amino acids. Germline values: CDR1 MNHEY, CDR2 SVGAGI. The CDR3 here is CASSPHLNTEAFF. The CDR3 nucleotides are TGTGCCAGCAGTCCGCACCTTAACACTGAAGCTTTCTTT.